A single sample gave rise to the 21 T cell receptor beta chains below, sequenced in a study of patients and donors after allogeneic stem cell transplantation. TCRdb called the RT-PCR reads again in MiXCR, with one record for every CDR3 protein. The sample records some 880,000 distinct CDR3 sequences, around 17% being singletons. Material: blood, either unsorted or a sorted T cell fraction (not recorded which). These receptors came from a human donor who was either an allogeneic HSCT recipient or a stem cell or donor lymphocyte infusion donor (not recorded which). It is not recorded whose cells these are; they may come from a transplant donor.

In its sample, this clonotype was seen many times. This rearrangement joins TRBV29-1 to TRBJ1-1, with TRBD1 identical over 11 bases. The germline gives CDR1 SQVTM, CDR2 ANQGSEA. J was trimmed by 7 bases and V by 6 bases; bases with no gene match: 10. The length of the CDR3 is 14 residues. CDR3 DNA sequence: TGCAGCGTGGAGGACAGGGGGCGCTGGGTTGAAGCTTTCTTT. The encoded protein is CSVEDRGRWVEAFF.

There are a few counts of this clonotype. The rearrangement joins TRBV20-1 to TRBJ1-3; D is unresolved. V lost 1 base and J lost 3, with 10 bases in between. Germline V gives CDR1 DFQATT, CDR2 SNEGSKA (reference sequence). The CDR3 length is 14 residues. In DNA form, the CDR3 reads TGCAGTGCTAGAGGGCCGGGTCGTGGAAACACCATATATTTT. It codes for CSARGPGRGNTIYF.

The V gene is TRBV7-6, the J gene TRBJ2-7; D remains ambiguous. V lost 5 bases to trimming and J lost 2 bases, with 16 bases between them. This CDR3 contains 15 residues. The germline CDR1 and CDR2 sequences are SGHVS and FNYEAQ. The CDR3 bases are TGTGCCAGCAGCCCCCCTCTGGGCACGCCCTACGAGCAGTACTTC. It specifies CASSPPLGTPYEQYF. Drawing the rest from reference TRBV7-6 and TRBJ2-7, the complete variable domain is GAGVSQSPRYKVTKRGQDVALRCDPISGHVSLYWYRQALGQGPEFLTYFNYEAQQDKSGLPNDRFSAERPEGSISTLTIQRTEQRDSAMYRCASSPPLGTPYEQYFGPGTRLTVT.

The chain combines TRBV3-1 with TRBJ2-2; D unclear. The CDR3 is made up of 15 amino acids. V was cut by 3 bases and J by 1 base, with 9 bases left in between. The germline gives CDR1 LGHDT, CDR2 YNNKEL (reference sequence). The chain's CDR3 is CASSQPIVNTGELFF. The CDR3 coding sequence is TGTGCCAGCAGCCAGCCGATCGTGAACACCGGGGAGCTGTTTTTT.

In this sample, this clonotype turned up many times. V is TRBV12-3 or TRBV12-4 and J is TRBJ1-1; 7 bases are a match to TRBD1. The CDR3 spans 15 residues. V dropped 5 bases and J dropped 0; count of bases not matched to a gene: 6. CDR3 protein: CASSNRGKMNTEAFF. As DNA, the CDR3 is TGTGCCAGCAGTAACAGGGGAAAGATGAACACTGAAGCTTTCTTT.

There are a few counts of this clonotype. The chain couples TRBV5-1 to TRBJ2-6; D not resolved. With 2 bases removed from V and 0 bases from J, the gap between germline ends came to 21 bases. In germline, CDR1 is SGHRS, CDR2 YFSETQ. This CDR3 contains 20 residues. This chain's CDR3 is CASSFLTHRASASGANVLTF. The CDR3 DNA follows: TGCGCCAGCAGCTTTTTAACCCACCGGGCCTCGGCCTCTGGGGCCAACGTCCTGACTTTC.

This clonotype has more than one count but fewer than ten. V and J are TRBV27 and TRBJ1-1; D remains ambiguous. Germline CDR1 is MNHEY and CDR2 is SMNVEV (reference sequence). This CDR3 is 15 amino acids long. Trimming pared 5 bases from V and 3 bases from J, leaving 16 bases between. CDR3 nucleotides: TGTGCCAGCAGTCTTTTCCCTGACGAGGACACTGAAGCTTTCTTT. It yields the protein CASSLFPDEDTEAFF.

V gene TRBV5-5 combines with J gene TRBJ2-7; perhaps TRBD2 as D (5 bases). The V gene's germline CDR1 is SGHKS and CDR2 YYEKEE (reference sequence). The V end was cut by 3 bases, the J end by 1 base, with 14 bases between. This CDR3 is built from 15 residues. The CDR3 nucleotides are TGTGCCAGCAGCTACTGGGTGCCGGGGTCCTACGAGCAGTACTTC. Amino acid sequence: CASSYWVPGSYEQYF.

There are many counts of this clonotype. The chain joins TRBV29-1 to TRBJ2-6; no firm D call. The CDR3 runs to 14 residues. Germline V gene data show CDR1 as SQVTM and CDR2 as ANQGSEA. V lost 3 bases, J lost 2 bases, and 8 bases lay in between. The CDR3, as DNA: TGCAGCGTTGACGCGAGAACTGGGGCCAACGTCCTGACTTTC. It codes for CSVDARTGANVLTF.

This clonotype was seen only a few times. This CDR3 is CASSLDGDPSYEQYF. The CDR3 DNA is TGCGCCAGCAGCTTGGATGGGGATCCCTCCTACGAGCAGTACTTC. The rearrangement joins TRBV5-1 to TRBJ2-7, with D hard to call. Looked up from germline, CDR1 is SGHRS and CDR2 is YFSETQ. The ends were cut back, 0 bases at V and 0 bases at J, with 10 bases in the middle. This CDR3 spans 15 amino acids.

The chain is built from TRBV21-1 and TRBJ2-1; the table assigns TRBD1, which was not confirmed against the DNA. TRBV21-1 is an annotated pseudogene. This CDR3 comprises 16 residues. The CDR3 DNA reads TGTGCCAGCAGCACTGTGGGCGGGGACTCCTACAATGAGCAGTTCTTC. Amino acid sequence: CASSTVGGDSYNEQFF.

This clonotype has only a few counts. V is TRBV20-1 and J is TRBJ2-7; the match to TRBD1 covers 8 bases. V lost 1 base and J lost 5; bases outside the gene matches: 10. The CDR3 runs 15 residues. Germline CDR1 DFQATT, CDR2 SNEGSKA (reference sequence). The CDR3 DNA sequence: TGCAGTGCTAGAGCCGACAGGGGCCTTTCCAACGAGCAGTACTTC. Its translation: CSARADRGLSNEQYF.

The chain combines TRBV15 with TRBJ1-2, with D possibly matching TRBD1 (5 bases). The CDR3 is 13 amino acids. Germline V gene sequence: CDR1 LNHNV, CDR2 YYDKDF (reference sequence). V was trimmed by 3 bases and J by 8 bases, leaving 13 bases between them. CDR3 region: CATSSRVGRGYTF. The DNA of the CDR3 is TGTGCCACCAGCAGCAGGGTGGGTCGAGGCTACACCTTC.

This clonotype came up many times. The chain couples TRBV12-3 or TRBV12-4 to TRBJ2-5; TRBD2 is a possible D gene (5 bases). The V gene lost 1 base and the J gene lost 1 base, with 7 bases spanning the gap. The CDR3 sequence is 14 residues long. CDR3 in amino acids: CASSLVGSQETQYF. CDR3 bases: TGTGCCAGCAGTTTAGTGGGGAGCCAAGAGACCCAGTACTTC.

CDR3 nucleotides: TGTGCCAGCAGCCGACGGCCACAGCCAAATTCCCCGGAGCAGTACTTC. Protein sequence: CASSRRPQPNSPEQYF. The chain joins TRBV27 to TRBJ2-7; D is unclear. The CDR3 has 16 residues. V lost 6 bases and J lost 7, with 25 bases in between. Per the germline V gene, CDR1 is MNHEY and CDR2 is SMNVEV (reference sequence).

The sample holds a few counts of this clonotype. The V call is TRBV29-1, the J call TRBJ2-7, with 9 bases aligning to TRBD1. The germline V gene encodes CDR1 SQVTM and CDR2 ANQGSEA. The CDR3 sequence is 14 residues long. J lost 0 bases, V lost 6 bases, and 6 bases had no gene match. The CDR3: CSVVDRGGSYEQYF. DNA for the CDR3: TGCAGCGTCGTAGACAGGGGGGGCTCCTACGAGCAGTACTTC.

DNA of the CDR3: TGTGCCAGCAGTTACCCCCCGCAGGGCCCGATGAACACTGAAGCTTTCTTT. It specifies CASSYPPQGPMNTEAFF. The J gene is TRBJ1-1, the V gene TRBV6-2 or TRBV6-3; possibly TRBD1 for D (5 bases). Looked up from germline, CDR1 is MNHEY and CDR2 is SVGEGT. This CDR3 is 17 amino acids long. V was trimmed by 2 bases and J by 0 bases, leaving 16 bases between them.

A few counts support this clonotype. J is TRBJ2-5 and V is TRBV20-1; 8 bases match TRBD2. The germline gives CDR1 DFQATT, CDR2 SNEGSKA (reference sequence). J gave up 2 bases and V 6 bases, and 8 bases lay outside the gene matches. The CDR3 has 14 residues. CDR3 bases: TGCAGTGCCATTAGCGGGGCCCTACAAGAGACCCAGTACTTC. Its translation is CSAISGALQETQYF.

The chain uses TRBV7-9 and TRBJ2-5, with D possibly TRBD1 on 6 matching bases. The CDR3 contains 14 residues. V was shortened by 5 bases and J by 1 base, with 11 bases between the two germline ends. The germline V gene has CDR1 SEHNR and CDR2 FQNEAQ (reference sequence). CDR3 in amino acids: CASSARTVQETQYF. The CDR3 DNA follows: TGTGCCAGCAGCGCCCGGACAGTCCAAGAGACCCAGTACTTC. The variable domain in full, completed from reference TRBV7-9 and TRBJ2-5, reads DTGVSQNPRHKITKRGQNVTFRCDPISEHNRLYWYRQTLGQGPEFLTYFQNEAQLEKSRLLSDRFSAERPKGSFSTLEIQRTEQGDSAMYLCASSARTVQETQYFGPGTRLLVL.

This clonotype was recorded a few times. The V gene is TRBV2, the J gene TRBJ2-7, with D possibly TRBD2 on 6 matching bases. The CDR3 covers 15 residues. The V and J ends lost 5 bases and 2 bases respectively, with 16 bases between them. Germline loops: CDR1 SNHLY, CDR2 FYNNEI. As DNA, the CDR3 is TGTGCCAGCAGTTATCACCCCGGGGGAGCCTACGAGCAGTACTTC. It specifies CASSYHPGGAYEQYF.

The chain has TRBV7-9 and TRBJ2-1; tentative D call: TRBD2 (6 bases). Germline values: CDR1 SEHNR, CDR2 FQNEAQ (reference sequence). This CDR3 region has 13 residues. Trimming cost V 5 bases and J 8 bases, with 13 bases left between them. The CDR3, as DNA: TGTGCCAGCAGCCCGTCAGGGAGGTATGAGCAGTTCTTC. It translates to CASSPSGRYEQFF.